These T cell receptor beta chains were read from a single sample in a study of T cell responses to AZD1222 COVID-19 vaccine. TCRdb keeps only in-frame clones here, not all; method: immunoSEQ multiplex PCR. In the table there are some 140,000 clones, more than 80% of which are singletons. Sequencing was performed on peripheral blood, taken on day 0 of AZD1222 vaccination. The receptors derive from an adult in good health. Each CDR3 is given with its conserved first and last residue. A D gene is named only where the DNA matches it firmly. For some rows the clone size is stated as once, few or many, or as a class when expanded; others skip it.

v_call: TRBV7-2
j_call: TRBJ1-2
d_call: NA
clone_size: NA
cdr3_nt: TGTGCCAGCAGCTTATATGCCTTC
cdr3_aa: CASSLYAF

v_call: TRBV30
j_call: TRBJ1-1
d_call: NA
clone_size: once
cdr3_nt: TGTGCCTGGAGTGTACGCGAGACAAAAGCTGAAGCTTTCTTT
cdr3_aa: CAWSVRETKAEAFF

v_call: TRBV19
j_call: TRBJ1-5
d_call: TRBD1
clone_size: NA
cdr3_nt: TGTGCCAGTAGTATGGGGCAGGGGGCAGGTCAGCCCCAGCATTTT
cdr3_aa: CASSMGQGAGQPQHF

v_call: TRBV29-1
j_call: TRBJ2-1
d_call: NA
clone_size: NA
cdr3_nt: TGCAGCCCGCAGGGACCTTACAATGAGCAGTTCTTC
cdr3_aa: CSPQGPYNEQFF

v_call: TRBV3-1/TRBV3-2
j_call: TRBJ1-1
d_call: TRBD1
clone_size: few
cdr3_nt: TGTGCCAGCAGCCGACAGGGGGCAGGCACTGAAGCTTTCTTT
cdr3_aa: CASSRQGAGTEAFF

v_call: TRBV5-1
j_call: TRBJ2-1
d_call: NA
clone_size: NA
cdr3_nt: TGCGCCAGCAGCTTGGGCGTAGGGGCCTACAATGAGCAGTTCTTC
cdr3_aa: CASSLGVGAYNEQFF

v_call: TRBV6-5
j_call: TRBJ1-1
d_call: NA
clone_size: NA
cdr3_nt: TGTGCCAGCAGTCACCTTACAGGGGAAGCTTTCTTT
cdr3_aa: CASSHLTGEAFF

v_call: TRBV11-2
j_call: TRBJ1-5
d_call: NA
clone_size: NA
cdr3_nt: TGTGCCAGCAGCTTAGGTGGGCGGGGGCTAGGGCAGCCCCAGCATTTT
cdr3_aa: CASSLGGRGLGQPQHF

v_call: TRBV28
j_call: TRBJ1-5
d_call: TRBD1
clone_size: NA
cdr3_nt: TGTGCCAGCAAAATAGGGGGACAGGAGTATCAGCCCCAGCATTTT
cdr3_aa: CASKIGGQEYQPQHF

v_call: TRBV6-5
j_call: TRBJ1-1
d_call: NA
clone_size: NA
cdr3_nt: TGTGCCAGCAGTTACTCACATAACACTGAAGCTTTCTTT
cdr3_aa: CASSYSHNTEAFF

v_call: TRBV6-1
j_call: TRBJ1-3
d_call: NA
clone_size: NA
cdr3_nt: TGTGCCAGCAGTGAACGAGGGGCGAACACCATATATTTT
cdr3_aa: CASSERGANTIYF

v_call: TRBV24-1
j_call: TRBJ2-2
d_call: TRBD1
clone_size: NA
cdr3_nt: TGTGCCACCAGTGATACAGGACAGGGGAACACCGGGGAGCTGTTTTTT
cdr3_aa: CATSDTGQGNTGELFF

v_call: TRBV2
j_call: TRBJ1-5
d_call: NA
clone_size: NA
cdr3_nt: TGTGCCAGCAGTGGGACCCCCGCCGAGTCGGATAGCAATCAGCCCCAGCATTTT
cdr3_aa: CASSGTPAESDSNQPQHF

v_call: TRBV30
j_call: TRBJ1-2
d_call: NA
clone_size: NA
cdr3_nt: TGTGCCTGGAGTGTACAAGGAGCAGAAAACTATGGCTACACCTTC
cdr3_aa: CAWSVQGAENYGYTF

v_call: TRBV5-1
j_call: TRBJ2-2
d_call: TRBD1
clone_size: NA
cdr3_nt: TGCGCCAGCAGCTCGACACCACAGGGGGCTAGGGACACCGGGGAGCTGTTTTTT
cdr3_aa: CASSSTPQGARDTGELFF

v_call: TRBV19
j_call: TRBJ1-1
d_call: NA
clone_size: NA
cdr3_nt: TGTGCCAGTAGCACTCGTAGGGGGAGCGGTAGGACGAACACTGAAGCTTTCTTT
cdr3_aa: CASSTRRGSGRTNTEAFF

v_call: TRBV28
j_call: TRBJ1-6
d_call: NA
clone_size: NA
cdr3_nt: TGTGCCAGCAGTTCCCGGGAGTCTTTCAATTCACCCCTCCACTTT
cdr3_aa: CASSSRESFNSPLHF

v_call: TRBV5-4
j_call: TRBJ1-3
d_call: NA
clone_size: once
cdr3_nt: TGTGCCAGCAGCTTGACGTCTGGAAACACCATATATTTT
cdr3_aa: CASSLTSGNTIYF

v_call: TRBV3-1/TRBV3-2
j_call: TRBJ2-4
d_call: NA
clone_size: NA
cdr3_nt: TGTGCCAGCAGCCCTTGGGGGGGGCCTCCGTACTTC
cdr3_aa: CASSPWGGPPYF

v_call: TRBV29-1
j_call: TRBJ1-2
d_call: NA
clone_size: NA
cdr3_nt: TGCAGCGTTGCGTTCTTGGGCTATGGCTACACCTTC
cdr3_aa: CSVAFLGYGYTF

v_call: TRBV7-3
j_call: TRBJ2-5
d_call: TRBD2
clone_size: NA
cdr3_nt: TGTGCCAGCAGCTTAGGAAGCCCGACTAGCGGGGGAGGGGAGACCCAGTACTTC
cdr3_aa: CASSLGSPTSGGGETQYF

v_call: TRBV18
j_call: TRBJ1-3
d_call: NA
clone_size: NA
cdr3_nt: TGTGCCAGCTCCCAGCTTAGTGACATTTCTGGAAACACCATATATTTT
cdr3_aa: CASSQLSDISGNTIYF

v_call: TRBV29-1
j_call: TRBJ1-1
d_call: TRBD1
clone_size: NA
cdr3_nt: TGCAGCGTTGAGGGCAGGGGGTTGGTGAACACTGAAGCTTTCTTT
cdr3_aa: CSVEGRGLVNTEAFF

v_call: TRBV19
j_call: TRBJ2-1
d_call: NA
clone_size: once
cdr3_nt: TGTGCCAGTGGGCGGAATGAGCAGTTCTTC
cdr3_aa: CASGRNEQFF

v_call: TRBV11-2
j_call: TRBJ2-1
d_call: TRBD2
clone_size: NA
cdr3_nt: TGTGCCAGCAGCTTAGATTCGTATAGCGGGGGGGCGTCGGACAATGAGCAGTTCTTC
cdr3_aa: CASSLDSYSGGASDNEQFF

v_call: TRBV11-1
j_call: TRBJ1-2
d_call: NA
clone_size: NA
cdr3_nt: TGTGCCAGCAGCTTACAGAGCAACTATGGCTACACCTTC
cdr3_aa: CASSLQSNYGYTF

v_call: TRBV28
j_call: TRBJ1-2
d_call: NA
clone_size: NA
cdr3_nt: TGTGCCAGCAGTTCTAACAGACAGCTAAACTATGGCTACACCTTC
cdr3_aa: CASSSNRQLNYGYTF

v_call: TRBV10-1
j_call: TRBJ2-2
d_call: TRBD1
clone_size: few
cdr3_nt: TGCGCCAGCAGTTTGACAGGGAACTCCGGGGAGCTGTTTTTT
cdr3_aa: CASSLTGNSGELFF

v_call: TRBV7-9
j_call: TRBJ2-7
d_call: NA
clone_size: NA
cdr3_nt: TGTGCCAGCAGCTTAGCCGGCAGGTCCACCTACGAGCAGTACTTC
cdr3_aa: CASSLAGRSTYEQYF

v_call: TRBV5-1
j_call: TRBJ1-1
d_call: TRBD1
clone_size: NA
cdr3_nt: TGCGCCAGCAGCTTCCGGACAGGGACGGGCACTGAAGCTTTCTTT
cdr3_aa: CASSFRTGTGTEAFF

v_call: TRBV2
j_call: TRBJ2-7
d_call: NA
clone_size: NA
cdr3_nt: TGTGCCAGCAATTCGGACAGCCCATTCTCCTACGAGCAGTACTTC
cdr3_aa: CASNSDSPFSYEQYF

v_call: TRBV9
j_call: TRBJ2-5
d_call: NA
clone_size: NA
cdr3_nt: TGTGCCAGCAGCGTAATAACGGGTGGCCAAGAGACCCAGTACTTC
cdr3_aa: CASSVITGGQETQYF

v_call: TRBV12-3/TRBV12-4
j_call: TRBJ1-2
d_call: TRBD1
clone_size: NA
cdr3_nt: TGTGCCAGCAGATCAGGGGGAGGCTACACCTTC
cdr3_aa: CASRSGGGYTF

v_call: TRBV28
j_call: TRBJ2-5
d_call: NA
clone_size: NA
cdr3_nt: TGTGCCAGCAGTAAAGGGGAGACCCAGTACTTC
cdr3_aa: CASSKGETQYF

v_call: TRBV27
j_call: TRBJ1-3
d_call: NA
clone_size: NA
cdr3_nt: TGTGCCAGCAGTTTAACAGGGCTCGGAAACACCATATATTTT
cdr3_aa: CASSLTGLGNTIYF

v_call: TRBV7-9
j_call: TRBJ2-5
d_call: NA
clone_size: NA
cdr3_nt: TGTGCCAGCAGCTTAGCGGGCGGTGAGACCCAGTACTTC
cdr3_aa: CASSLAGGETQYF

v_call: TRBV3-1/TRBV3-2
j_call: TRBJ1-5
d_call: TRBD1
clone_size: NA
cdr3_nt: TGTGCCAGCAGCCCGTCCACAGGGGAAAATCAGCCCCAGCATTTT
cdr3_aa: CASSPSTGENQPQHF

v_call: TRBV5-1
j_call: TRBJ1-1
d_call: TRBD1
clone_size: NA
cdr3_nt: TGCGCCAGCAGCTTGGGTAGGACAGGGGCCACTGAAGCTTTCTTT
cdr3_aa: CASSLGRTGATEAFF

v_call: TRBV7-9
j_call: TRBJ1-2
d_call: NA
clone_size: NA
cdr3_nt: TGTGCCAGCAGCTTAGTGATGGGGAACTATGGCTACACCTTC
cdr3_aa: CASSLVMGNYGYTF

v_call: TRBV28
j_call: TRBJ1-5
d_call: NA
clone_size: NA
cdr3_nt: TGTGCCAGCACCCCCGGCTGGGGGGCGGGCAATCAGCCCCAGCATTTT
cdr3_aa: CASTPGWGAGNQPQHF

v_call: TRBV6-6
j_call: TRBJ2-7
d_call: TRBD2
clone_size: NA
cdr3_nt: TGTGCCAGCAGTCAGTGGACTAGCGGGTCCCGGCGCTCCTACGAGCAGTACTTC
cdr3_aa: CASSQWTSGSRRSYEQYF

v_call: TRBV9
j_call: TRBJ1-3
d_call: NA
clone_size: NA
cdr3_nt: TGTGCCAGCAGCGTAGACGGGAGCCCCTCTGGAAACACCATATATTTT
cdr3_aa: CASSVDGSPSGNTIYF

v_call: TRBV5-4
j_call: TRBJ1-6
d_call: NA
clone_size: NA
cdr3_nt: TGTGCCAGCAGCTTAACGGACGGAAAACCCCTCCACTTT
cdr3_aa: CASSLTDGKPLHF

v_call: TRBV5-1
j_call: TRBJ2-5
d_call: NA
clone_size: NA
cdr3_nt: TGCGCCAGCAGCTTGGGACCGGGCGGGCAAGAGACCCAGTACTTC
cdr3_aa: CASSLGPGGQETQYF

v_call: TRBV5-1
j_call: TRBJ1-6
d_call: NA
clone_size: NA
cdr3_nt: TGCGCCAGCAGCTTAGTGGCAGAAGATTCACCCCTCCACTTT
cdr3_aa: CASSLVAEDSPLHF

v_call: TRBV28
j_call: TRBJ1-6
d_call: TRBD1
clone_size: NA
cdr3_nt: TGTGCCAGCAGGTCCCCGGGACAGGGAACCAATTCACCCCTCCACTTT
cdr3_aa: CASRSPGQGTNSPLHF

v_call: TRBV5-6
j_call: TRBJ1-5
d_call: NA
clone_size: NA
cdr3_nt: TGTGCCAGCAGCCCCAGAAGGGACCAGCCCCAGCATTTT
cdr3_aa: CASSPRRDQPQHF

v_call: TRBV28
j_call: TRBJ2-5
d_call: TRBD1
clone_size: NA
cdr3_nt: TGTGCCAGCGGGACAGGGAAGCCGGAGACCCAGTACTTC
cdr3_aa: CASGTGKPETQYF

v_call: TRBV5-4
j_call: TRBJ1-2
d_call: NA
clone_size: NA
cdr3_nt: TGTGCCAGCAGCTTGGAACCTGAAGGTGGCTACACCTTC
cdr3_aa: CASSLEPEGGYTF

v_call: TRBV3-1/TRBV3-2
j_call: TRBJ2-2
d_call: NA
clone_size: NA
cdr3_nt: TGTGCCAGCAGCCAAGGGCCGATGAACACCGGGGAGCTGTTTTTT
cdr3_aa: CASSQGPMNTGELFF

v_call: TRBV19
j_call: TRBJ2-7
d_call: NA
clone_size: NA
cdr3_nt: TGTGCCAGTAGATCGGGGGAACGCTCCTACGAGCAGTACTTC
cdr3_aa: CASRSGERSYEQYF

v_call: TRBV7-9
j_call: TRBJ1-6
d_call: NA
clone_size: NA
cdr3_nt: TGTGCCAGCAGCCTCACTGGGAGGGATTCACCCCTCCACTTT
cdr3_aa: CASSLTGRDSPLHF

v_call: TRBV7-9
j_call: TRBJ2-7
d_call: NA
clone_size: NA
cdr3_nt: TGTGCCAGCAGCCTACAGGGTAGCGAGCAGTACTTC
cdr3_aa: CASSLQGSEQYF

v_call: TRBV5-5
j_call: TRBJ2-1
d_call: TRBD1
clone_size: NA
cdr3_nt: TGTGCCAGCAGCTCCGGACAGGTTTACAATGAGCAGTTCTTC
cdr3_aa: CASSSGQVYNEQFF

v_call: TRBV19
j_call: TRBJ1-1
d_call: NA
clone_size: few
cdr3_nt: TGTGCCAGTAGGGATGTCGCCAGGAACACTGAAGCTTTCTTT
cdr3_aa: CASRDVARNTEAFF